One sample yielded the 31 T cell receptor beta chains listed below, sequenced in a study of persistence of HIV-infected CD4 T cells. Sequencing used immunoSEQ version 4 in survey mode. The repertoire was sequenced with immunoSEQ multiplex PCR; TCRdb's copy has only in-frame clones and lacks some. The sample consists of about 32,000 clones, roughly 70% of them appearing once. Antigens of these TCRs are unknown. Overlapping HIV-1 Gag 15-mer peptides at around 1 ug per peptide per mL were used. CD4+ T cells upregulating both CD40 ligand and CD69 were sorted as responding cells. This material consisted of CD4+ T cells sorted from PBMCs after approximately 19-hour stimulation, taken from a patient who received antiretroviral therapy. The receptors were sampled from an adult man with HIV who was CMV-seropositive.

This sequence joins TRBV19 and TRBJ1-5, with 7 bases that match TRBD1. Unmatched junction bases numbered 10, after V lost 5 bases and J lost 6 bases. Germline V gene data show CDR1 as LNHDA and CDR2 as SQIVND (reference sequence). The CDR3 sequence is 15 residues long. CDR3 nucleotide sequence: TGTGCCAGTAGTGTGGGACAGACCCCGGGTCAGCCCCAGCATTTT. The encoded protein is CASSVGQTPGQPQHF.

This sequence joins TRBV7-9 and TRBJ2-3, with 7 bases lining up with TRBD1. Germline lookup yields CDR1 SEHNR and CDR2 FQNEAQ (reference sequence). V shed 8 bases, J shed 8 bases, and the junction held 7 bases outside the gene matches. The CDR3 is made up of 12 amino acids. CDR3 nucleotide sequence: TGTGCCAGCGGGCCGGGACAGAGTACGCAGTATTTT. As protein: CASGPGQSTQYF.

The chain joins TRBV27 to TRBJ2-1; no definite D call. This CDR3 has 16 amino acids. CDR1 and CDR2 (germline): MNHEY, SMNVEV (reference sequence). V was clipped by 4 bases and J by 1 base, with 14 bases between them. The CDR3 sequence is CASSSLEPPSYNEQFF. Here the CDR3 DNA reads TGTGCCAGCAGTTCCTTGGAACCTCCTTCCTACAATGAGCAGTTCTTC.

V gene TRBV6-5 combines with J gene TRBJ1-5; D gene ambiguous. The ends were cut back, 0 bases at V and 7 bases at J, with 10 bases in the middle. Germline CDR1 MNHEY, CDR2 SVGAGI. This CDR3 is built from 14 residues. CDR3 amino acids: CASSYSGHFQPQHF. The CDR3 bases are TGTGCCAGCAGTTACTCGGGCCATTTCCAGCCCCAGCATTTT.

The genes are TRBV2 and TRBJ2-1; TRBD1 matches at 9 bases. The J segment lost 9 bases and the V segment lost 7 bases, leaving 4 bases of the junction unmatched. This CDR3 spans 12 amino acids. Germline V gene data show CDR1 as SNHLY and CDR2 as FYNNEI. Here the CDR3 reads CASMDRGVEQFF. The CDR3 DNA reads as TGTGCCAGCATGGACAGGGGAGTTGAGCAGTTCTTC.

The chain carries TRBV2 and TRBJ1-5; D is ambiguous. V was shortened by 6 bases and J by 1 base, with 10 bases between the two germline ends. CDR1 is SNHLY and CDR2 is FYNNEI in the germline V gene. The CDR3 contains 14 residues. The CDR3 reads CASRKQFSNQPQHF. The CDR3 DNA sequence: TGTGCCAGCAGGAAACAGTTCAGCAATCAGCCCCAGCATTTT.

This chain joins TRBV7-3 and TRBJ2-1; 8 nucleotides align to TRBD1. Germline V gene data show CDR1 as SGHTA and CDR2 as FQGTGA. The CDR3 totals 14 residues. V shed 5 bases and J 9 bases; nucleotides not matched to a gene: 9. CDR3 DNA: TGTGCCAGCAGCCCCCAGGGGGCTCAGACTGAGCAGTTCTTC. Its protein is CASSPQGAQTEQFF.

The chain couples TRBV7-6 to TRBJ2-1; D is perhaps TRBD1 or TRBD2 (5 bases each). CDR1 SGHVS and CDR2 FNYEAQ come from the germline V gene. The CDR3 has 14 amino acids. Trimming removed 4 bases at V and 5 bases at J, with 12 bases between. The CDR3 is CASSSLAGNNEQFF. CDR3 sequence (DNA): TGTGCCAGCAGCTCCCTAGCAGGGAACAATGAGCAGTTCTTC.

This clone is medium-sized (0.01 to 0.1%) in the sample. V usage is TRBV5-1 and J usage is TRBJ2-3, with a tentative D call TRBD1 (6 bases). The germline V gene encodes CDR1 SGHRS and CDR2 YFSETQ. Trimming took 1 base from V and 4 from J, leaving 7 bases between them. This CDR3 contains 13 residues. The CDR3 region is CASSLNRADTQYF. For the CDR3, the DNA is TGCGCCAGCAGCTTGAACAGGGCAGATACGCAGTATTTT.

V is TRBV5-1 and J is TRBJ1-1; maybe TRBD1 (5 bases). Germline-derived CDR1 and CDR2 are SGHRS and YFSETQ. Trimming cost V 1 base and J 4 bases, with 17 bases left between them. The CDR3 sequence is 16 residues long. CDR3 loop: CASSLRPGYSGTEAFF. CDR3 nucleotides: TGCGCCAGCAGCTTGCGGCCAGGGTATAGTGGCACTGAAGCTTTCTTT. The entire variable domain, with the rest obtained from reference TRBV5-1 and TRBJ1-1, is as follows: KAGVTQTPRYLIKTRGQQVTLSCSPISGHRSVSWYQQTPGQGLQFLFEYFSETQRNKGNFPGRFSGRQFSNSRSEMNVSTLELGDSALYLCASSLRPGYSGTEAFFGQGTRLTVV.

The rearrangement links TRBV14 to TRBJ2-3; D gene ambiguous. This CDR3 is 13 amino acids long. The V end lost 2 bases, the J end lost 5 bases, and 8 bases lay between the germline ends. In germline, CDR1 is SGHDN, CDR2 FVKESK. DNA of the CDR3: TGTGCCAGCAGCCAACCATGGGAAGATACGCAGTATTTT. It yields the protein CASSQPWEDTQYF.

The chain has TRBV5-1 and TRBJ1-1, with D hard to call. The CDR3 is made up of 13 amino acids. The V gene's germline CDR1 is SGHRS and CDR2 YFSETQ. V shed 5 bases and J shed 3 bases, with 11 bases lying between them. CDR3 bases: TGCGCCAGCAGATCGATGGACCACACTGAAGCTTTCTTT. Its translation: CASRSMDHTEAFF.

The chain combines TRBV7-9 with TRBJ1-1; no reliable D call. The CDR3 extends over 17 amino acids. V shed 1 base and J shed 1 base, with 16 bases lying between them. Germline CDR1 reads SEHNR; CDR2 reads FQNEAQ (reference sequence). CDR3 nucleotide sequence: TGTGCCAGCAGCTTAGTCATAGCGGGAGGAGGGAACACTGAAGCTTTCTTT. It is translated as CASSLVIAGGGNTEAFF.

This chain joins TRBV27 and TRBJ2-7, with D unclear. V gave up 5 bases and J gave up 3 bases, with 5 bases separating them. The CDR3 consists of 11 residues. CDR1 MNHEY and CDR2 SMNVEV come from the germline V gene (reference sequence). The CDR3 loop reads CASSDFYEQYF. For the CDR3, the DNA is TGTGCCAGCAGTGACTTCTACGAGCAGTACTTC.

Within the sample, this clone is medium-sized (0.01 to 0.1%). The chain joins TRBV6-5 to TRBJ1-6; the match to TRBD1 covers 7 bases. Germline lookup yields CDR1 MNHEY and CDR2 SVGAGI. Losses at the gene ends were 6 bases for V and 6 bases for J; bases not matched to a gene: 2. This CDR3 is 13 amino acids long. The CDR3 nucleotides are TGTGCCAGCAGAGGGGGCAGTAATTCACCCCTCCACTTT. Amino acid sequence: CASRGGSNSPLHF.

This sequence joins TRBV19 and TRBJ2-1, with TRBD2 identical over 8 bases. Per germline, CDR1 LNHDA and CDR2 SQIVND (reference sequence). CDR3 length: 15 residues. The J segment lost 4 bases and the V segment lost 6 bases, leaving 8 bases of the junction unmatched. As DNA, the CDR3 is TGTGCCAGTAGAGACAGCGGGGGCAAATACAATGAGCAGTTCTTC. Its protein product is CASRDSGGKYNEQFF.

The rearrangement links TRBV6-5 to TRBJ1-5, with D possibly being TRBD1 (5 bases). CDR1 is MNHEY, CDR2 SVGAGI, per germline. CDR3 length: 13 amino acids. The V and J ends lost 8 bases and 2 bases respectively, with 10 bases between them. The CDR3 DNA reads TGTGCCAGCGGAGGCAGGGGCAATCAGCCCCAGCATTTT. Its translation: CASGGRGNQPQHF.

This chain connects TRBV4-2 to TRBJ1-1; a weak D match, TRBD1 (6 bases). Germline V CDR1 and CDR2: LGHNA, YNFKEQ. The CDR3 is 19 residues long. V was trimmed by 4 bases and J by 0 bases, leaving 24 bases between them. This CDR3 reads CASSRASAGRGGLNTEAFF. As DNA, the CDR3 is TGTGCCAGCAGCCGTGCCTCGGCAGGCAGGGGCGGGTTGAACACTGAAGCTTTCTTT.

The V call is TRBV28, the J call TRBJ1-4; no clear D. Trimming removed 5 bases at V and 6 bases at J, with 16 bases between. CDR1 and CDR2 (germline): MDHEN, SYDVKM. This CDR3 has 15 amino acids. Here the CDR3 reads CASSAPSGSHEKLFF. CDR3 nucleotide sequence: TGTGCCAGCAGTGCACCTAGCGGGAGCCATGAAAAACTGTTTTTT.

The chain uses TRBV7-8 and TRBJ2-6; TRBD1 matches 7 bases. Germline V gene lookup returns CDR1 SGHVS and CDR2 FQNEAQ. The CDR3 extends over 17 amino acids. Trimming cost V 5 bases and J 2 bases; bases outside gene matches: 9. The CDR3 sequence is CASSRRTQGAGANVLTF. CDR3 DNA sequence: TGTGCCAGCAGCCGCAGAACGCAGGGGGCTGGGGCCAACGTCCTGACTTTC. The full variable domain, completed using reference TRBV7-8 and TRBJ2-6, is GAGVSQSPRYKVAKRGQDVALRCDPISGHVSLFWYQQALGQGPEFLTYFQNEAQLDKSGLPSDRFFAERPEGSVSTLKIQRTQQEDSAVYLCASSRRTQGAGANVLTFGAGSRLTVL.

This sequence joins TRBV11-3 and TRBJ1-1; 7 nucleotides agree with TRBD1. Losses at the gene ends were 4 bases for V and 8 bases for J; bases not matched to a gene: 19. This CDR3 has 17 amino acids. Looked up from germline, CDR1 is SGHNT and CDR2 is YENEEA. CDR3 sequence: CASSSKSGKGGVGEAFF. Written as DNA, the CDR3 is TGTGCCAGCAGCTCAAAGAGCGGAAAAGGGGGCGTGGGAGAAGCTTTCTTT.

Relative to its sample, this clone is medium-sized (0.01 to 0.1%). V gene TRBV10-2 combines with J gene TRBJ2-1; TRBD2 matches 14 bases. This CDR3 is built from 15 residues. Germline loops: CDR1 WSHSY, CDR2 SAAADI. V lost 8 bases and J lost 7; bases outside the gene matches: 7. This CDR3 is CASGPGTSGGNEQFF. CDR3 DNA sequence: TGCGCCAGCGGGCCCGGGACTAGCGGGGGAAATGAGCAGTTCTTC.

This clone was found once. The chain has TRBV7-3 and TRBJ1-2; D may be TRBD1 (6 bases). Trimming pared 0 bases from V and 3 bases from J, leaving 11 bases between. The CDR3 length is 15 residues. Germline V gives CDR1 SGHTA, CDR2 FQGTGA. The CDR3 sequence is CASSLTGPGDYGYTF. The CDR3 nucleotides are TGTGCCAGCAGCTTAACTGGCCCAGGGGACTATGGCTACACCTTC.

This rearrangement joins TRBV12-3 or TRBV12-4 to TRBJ2-7; D remains unclear. V lost 6 bases and J lost 0, with 6 bases in between. The CDR3 runs to 12 residues. CDR3 amino acids: CASRWTSYEQYF. The CDR3 nucleotides are TGTGCCAGCAGGTGGACCTCCTACGAGCAGTACTTC.

This chain uses TRBV5-1 with TRBJ2-2; D is unclear. CDR3 length equals 13 residues. Trimming removed 3 bases at V and 0 bases at J, with 3 bases between. Looked up from germline, CDR1 is SGHRS and CDR2 is YFSETQ. The CDR3 sequence: CASSSANTGELFF. DNA of the CDR3: TGCGCCAGCAGCTCAGCGAACACCGGGGAGCTGTTTTTT.

The rearrangement uses TRBV6-5 and TRBJ1-1, with D unresolved. V was clipped by 7 bases and J by 4 bases, with 7 bases between them. Germline values: CDR1 MNHEY, CDR2 SVGAGI. The CDR3 contains 11 residues. CDR3 bases: TGTGCCAGCAACCGGGTCACTGAAGCTTTCTTT. Translated, it gives CASNRVTEAFF.

This chain uses TRBV6-5 with TRBJ2-7, with 11 bases matching TRBD1. This CDR3 is built from 14 residues. Trimming cost V 6 bases and J 2 bases; bases outside gene matches: 3. CDR1 MNHEY and CDR2 SVGAGI come from the germline V gene. CDR3 region: CASSLDRGPYEQYF. In DNA, the CDR3 is TGTGCCAGCAGCCTGGACAGGGGGCCCTACGAGCAGTACTTC.

The CDR3 loop reads CASSAVRGNQPQHF. The CDR3 nucleotides read TGTGCCAGCAGCGCCGTGCGGGGGAATCAGCCCCAGCATTTT. The chain combines TRBV11-2 with TRBJ1-5; TRBD1 is a possible D gene (5 bases). Germline values: CDR1 SGHAT, CDR2 FQNNGV. CDR3 length: 14 amino acids. The V and J ends lost 5 bases and 4 bases respectively, with 12 bases between them.

This chain's CDR3 is CASSDDRGQVKTQYF. As DNA, the CDR3 is TGTGCCAGCAGTGATGACAGGGGGCAGGTGAAGACCCAGTACTTC. The rearrangement uses TRBV2 and TRBJ2-5, with 10 bases lining up with TRBD1. J lost 6 bases, V lost 3 bases, and 7 bases had no gene match. Per the germline V gene, CDR1 is SNHLY and CDR2 is FYNNEI. The CDR3 covers 15 residues.

This chain joins TRBV11-3 and TRBJ2-3, with D possibly matching TRBD1 (5 bases). CDR1 and CDR2 (germline): SGHNT, YENEEA. The CDR3 covers 13 residues. V lost 11 bases, J lost 0 bases, and 12 bases lay in between. The CDR3 region has the DNA TGTGCCTCAGGGCTGATTAGCACAGATACGCAGTATTTT. Encoded protein: CASGLISTDTQYF.

This chain uses TRBV2 with TRBJ1-3; tentative D call: TRBD1 (6 bases). Germline V gene data show CDR1 as SNHLY and CDR2 as FYNNEI. The CDR3 extends over 16 amino acids. V dropped 5 bases and J dropped 3 bases, with 17 bases sitting between them. Written as DNA, the CDR3 is TGTGCCAGCAGTCTTTTGCAGGGGAGAGGTGGAAACACCATATATTTT. It specifies CASSLLQGRGGNTIYF.